The 3 T cell receptor beta chains presented below share a single source sample, sequenced in a study of blood T cells in healthy people across ages. A second PCR of about 7 to 12 cycles used a sample-barcoded 5' primer and a J-beta primer mix. TCRdb re-called the 5' RACE reads through MiXCR, storing one row per CDR3 protein. The sample has about 720,000 distinct CDR3 sequences, around a fifth seen once. Specimen: blood. Every receptor here comes from a man between 65 and 80 years old in good health.

The V and J genes are TRBV20-1 and TRBJ2-1, with D tentatively TRBD1 (8 bases). The J call could be wrong; TRBJ2-7 is a better fit for the DNA end. Germline values: CDR1 DFQATT, CDR2 SNEGSKA (reference sequence). This CDR3 region has 13 residues. CDR3: CSAGGTGLLEQYF. The CDR3 DNA follows: TGCAGTGCGGGGGGGACAGGCCTTTTGGAGCAGTACTTC.

This clonotype was counted between two and nine times. This sequence joins TRBV28 and TRBJ2-7, with a possible D match to TRBD1 (5 bases). Germline V gene sequence: CDR1 MDHEN, CDR2 SYDVKM. The CDR3 loop spans 14 amino acids. V was trimmed by 8 bases and J by 7 bases, leaving 21 bases between them. CDR3 protein: CASRFVGLVGEQYF. DNA of the CDR3: TGTGCCAGCCGCTTTGTGGGGCTGGTGGGGGAGCAGTACTTC.

This clonotype was seen just once. This chain connects TRBV7-9 to TRBJ2-7; 7 bases fit TRBD2. Per the germline V gene, CDR1 is SEHNR and CDR2 is FQNEAQ (reference sequence). CDR3 size: 16 residues. Trimming cost V 5 bases and J 2 bases; bases outside gene matches: 12. CDR3 nucleotide sequence: TGTGCCAGCAGCCAGCTCGAGCGGGACCTACCCTACGAGCAGTACTTC. It translates to CASSQLERDLPYEQYF.